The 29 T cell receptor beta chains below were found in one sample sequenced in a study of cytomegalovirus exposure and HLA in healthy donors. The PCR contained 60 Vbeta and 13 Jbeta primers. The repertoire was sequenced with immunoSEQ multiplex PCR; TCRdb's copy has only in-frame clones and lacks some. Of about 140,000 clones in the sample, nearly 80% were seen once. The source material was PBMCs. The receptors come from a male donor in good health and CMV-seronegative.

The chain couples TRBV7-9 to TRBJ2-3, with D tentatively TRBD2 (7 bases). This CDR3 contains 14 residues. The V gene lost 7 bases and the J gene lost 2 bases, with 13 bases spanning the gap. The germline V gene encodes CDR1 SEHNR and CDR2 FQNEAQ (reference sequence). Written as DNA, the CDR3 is TGTGCCAGCACTTGGGGGGGGCTCACAGATACGCAGTATTTT. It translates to CASTWGGLTDTQYF.

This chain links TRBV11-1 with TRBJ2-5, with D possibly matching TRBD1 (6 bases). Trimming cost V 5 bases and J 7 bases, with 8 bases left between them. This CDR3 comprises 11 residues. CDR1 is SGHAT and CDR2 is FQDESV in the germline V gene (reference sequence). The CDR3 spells CASSKGGTQYF. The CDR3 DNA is TGTGCCAGCAGCAAAGGGGGGACCCAGTACTTC. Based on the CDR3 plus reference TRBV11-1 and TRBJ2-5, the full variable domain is EAEVAQSPRYKITEKSQAVAFWCDPISGHATLYWYRQILGQGPELLVQFQDESVVDDSQLPKDRFSAERLKGVDSTLKIQPAELGDSAMYLCASSKGGTQYFGPGTRLLVL.

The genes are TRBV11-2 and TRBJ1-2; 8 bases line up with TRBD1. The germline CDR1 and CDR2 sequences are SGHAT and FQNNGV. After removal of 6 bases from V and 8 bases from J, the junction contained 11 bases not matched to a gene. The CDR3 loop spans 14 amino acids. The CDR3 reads CASRPGQGAWGYTF. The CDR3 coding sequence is TGTGCCAGCAGACCTGGGCAGGGGGCATGGGGCTACACCTTC. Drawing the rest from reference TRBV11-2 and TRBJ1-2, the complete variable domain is EAGVAQSPRYKIIEKRQSVAFWCNPISGHATLYWYQQILGQGPKLLIQFQNNGVVDDSQLPKDRFSAERLKGVDSTLKIQPAKLEDSAVYLCASRPGQGAWGYTFGSGTRLTVV.

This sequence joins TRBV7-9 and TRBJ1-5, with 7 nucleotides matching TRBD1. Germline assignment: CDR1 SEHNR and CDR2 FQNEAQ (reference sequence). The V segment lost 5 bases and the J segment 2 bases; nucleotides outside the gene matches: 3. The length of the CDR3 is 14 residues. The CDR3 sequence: CASSQGTGNQPQHF. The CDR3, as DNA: TGTGCCAGCAGCCAGGGGACAGGCAATCAGCCCCAGCATTTT.

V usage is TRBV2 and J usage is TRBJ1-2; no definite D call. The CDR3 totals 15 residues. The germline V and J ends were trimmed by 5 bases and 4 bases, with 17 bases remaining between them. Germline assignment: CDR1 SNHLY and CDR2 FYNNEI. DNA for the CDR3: TGTGCCAGCAGTTCTCAGGCACCGCTCCTCTATGGCTACACCTTC. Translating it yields CASSSQAPLLYGYTF. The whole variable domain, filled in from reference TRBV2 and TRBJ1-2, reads EPEVTQTPSHQVTQMGQEVILRCVPISNHLYFYWYRQILGQKVEFLVSFYNNEISEKSEIFDDQFSVERPDGSNFTLKIRSTKLEDSAMYFCASSSQAPLLYGYTFGSGTRLTVV.

The CDR3 spells CASSYPRGRGQEQYF. Here the CDR3 DNA reads TGTGCCAGCAGTTACCCCCGGGGCAGGGGGCAAGAGCAGTACTTC. The chain uses TRBV6-6 and TRBJ2-7; TRBD1 matches at 8 bases. Trimming at V came to 2 bases and at J to 7 bases, leaving 10 bases not matched to a gene. This CDR3 contains 15 residues. Looked up from germline, CDR1 is MNHNY and CDR2 is SVGAGI (reference sequence).

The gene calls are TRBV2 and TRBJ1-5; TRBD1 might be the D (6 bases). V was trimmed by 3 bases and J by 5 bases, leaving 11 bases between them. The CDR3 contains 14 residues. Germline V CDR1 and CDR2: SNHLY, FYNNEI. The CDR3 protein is CASSDTGIYQPQHF. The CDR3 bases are TGTGCCAGCAGTGATACAGGGATCTATCAGCCCCAGCATTTT. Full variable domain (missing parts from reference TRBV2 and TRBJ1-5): EPEVTQTPSHQVTQMGQEVILRCVPISNHLYFYWYRQILGQKVEFLVSFYNNEISEKSEIFDDQFSVERPDGSNFTLKIRSTKLEDSAMYFCASSDTGIYQPQHFGDGTRLSIL.

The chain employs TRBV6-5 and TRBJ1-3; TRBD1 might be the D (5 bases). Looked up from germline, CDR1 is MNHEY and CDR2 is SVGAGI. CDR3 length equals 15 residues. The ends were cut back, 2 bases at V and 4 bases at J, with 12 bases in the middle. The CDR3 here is CASSYRPGYGNTIYF. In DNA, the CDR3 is TGTGCCAGCAGTTACCGGCCAGGGTACGGAAACACCATATATTTT.

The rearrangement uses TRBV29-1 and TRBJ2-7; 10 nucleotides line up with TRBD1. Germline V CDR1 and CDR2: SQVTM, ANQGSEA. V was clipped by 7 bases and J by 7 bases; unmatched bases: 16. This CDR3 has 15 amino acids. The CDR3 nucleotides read TGCAGCGCCCGGGACAGGGGACATTTAGGATCGGAGCAGTACTTC. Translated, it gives CSARDRGHLGSEQYF.

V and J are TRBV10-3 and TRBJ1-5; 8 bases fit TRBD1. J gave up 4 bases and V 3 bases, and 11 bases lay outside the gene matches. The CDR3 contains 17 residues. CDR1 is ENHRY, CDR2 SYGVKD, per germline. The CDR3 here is CAISDGRQGRSNQPQHF. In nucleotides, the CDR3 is TGTGCCATCAGTGACGGGCGACAGGGGCGATCGAATCAGCCCCAGCATTTT.

The CDR3 region has the DNA TGTGCCAGCAGTTTATGGGGCGGGACAGGGGCAGATCAGCCCCAGCATTTT. It specifies CASSLWGGTGADQPQHF. The rearrangement uses TRBV28 and TRBJ1-5; 10 bases agree with TRBD1. V trimming: 0 bases; J trimming: 5 bases; junction bases outside the gene matches: 7. This CDR3 is built from 17 residues. The germline V gene has CDR1 MDHEN and CDR2 SYDVKM. Combining the CDR3 with reference TRBV28 and TRBJ1-5 gives the whole variable domain DVKVTQSSRYLVKRTGEKVFLECVQDMDHENMFWYRQDPGLGLRLIYFSYDVKMKEKGDIPEGYSVSREKKERFSLILESASTNQTSMYLCASSLWGGTGADQPQHFGDGTRLSIL.

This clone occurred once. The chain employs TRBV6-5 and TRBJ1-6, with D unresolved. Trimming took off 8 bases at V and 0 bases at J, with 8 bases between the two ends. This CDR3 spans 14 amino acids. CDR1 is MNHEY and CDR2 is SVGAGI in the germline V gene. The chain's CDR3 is CASGPSSYNSPLHF. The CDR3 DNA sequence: TGTGCCAGCGGTCCGAGCTCCTATAATTCACCCCTCCACTTT.

DNA of the CDR3: TGTGCCAGCAGCTTGTTGCGGACAGCTCTCACTGAAGCTTTCTTT. This sequence encodes CASSLLRTALTEAFF. This sequence joins TRBV5-6 and TRBJ1-1; possibly TRBD1 for D (6 bases). Trimming took 1 base from V and 4 from J, leaving 14 bases between them. The CDR3 contains 15 residues. Germline CDR1 reads SGHDT; CDR2 reads YYEEEE.

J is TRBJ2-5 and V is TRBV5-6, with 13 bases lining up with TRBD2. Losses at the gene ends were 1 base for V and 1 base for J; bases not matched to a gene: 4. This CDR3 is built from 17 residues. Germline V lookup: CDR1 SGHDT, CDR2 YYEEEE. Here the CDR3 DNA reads TGTGCCAGCAGCTTGCCCGGGACTAGCGGGGCCCAAGAGACCCAGTACTTC. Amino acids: CASSLPGTSGAQETQYF. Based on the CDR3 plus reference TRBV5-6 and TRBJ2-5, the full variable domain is DAGVTQSPTHLIKTRGQQVTLRCSPKSGHDTVSWYQQALGQGPQFIFQYYEEEERQRGNFPDRFSGHQFPNYSSELNVNALLLGDSALYLCASSLPGTSGAQETQYFGPGTRLLVL.

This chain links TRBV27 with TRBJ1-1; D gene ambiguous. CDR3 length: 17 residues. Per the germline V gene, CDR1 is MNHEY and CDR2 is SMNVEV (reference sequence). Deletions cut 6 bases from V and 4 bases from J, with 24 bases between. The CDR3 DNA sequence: TGTGCCAGCAGCCTAACCCCCCCCAGGCCCCCGGTCACTGAAGCTTTCTTT. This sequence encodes CASSLTPPRPPVTEAFF.

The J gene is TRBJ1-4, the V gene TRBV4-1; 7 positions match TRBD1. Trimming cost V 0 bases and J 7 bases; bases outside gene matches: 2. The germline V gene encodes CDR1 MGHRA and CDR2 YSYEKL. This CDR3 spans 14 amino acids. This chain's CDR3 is CASSQERGREKLFF. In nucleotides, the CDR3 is TGCGCCAGCAGCCAAGAAAGGGGGCGTGAAAAACTGTTTTTT.

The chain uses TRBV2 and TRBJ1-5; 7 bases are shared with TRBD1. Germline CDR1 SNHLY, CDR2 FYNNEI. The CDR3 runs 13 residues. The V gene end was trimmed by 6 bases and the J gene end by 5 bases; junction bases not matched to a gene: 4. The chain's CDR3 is CASSKQGHQPQHF. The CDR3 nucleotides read TGTGCCAGCAGCAAACAGGGGCATCAGCCCCAGCATTTT. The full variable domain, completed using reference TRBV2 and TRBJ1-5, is EPEVTQTPSHQVTQMGQEVILRCVPISNHLYFYWYRQILGQKVEFLVSFYNNEISEKSEIFDDQFSVERPDGSNFTLKIRSTKLEDSAMYFCASSKQGHQPQHFGDGTRLSIL.

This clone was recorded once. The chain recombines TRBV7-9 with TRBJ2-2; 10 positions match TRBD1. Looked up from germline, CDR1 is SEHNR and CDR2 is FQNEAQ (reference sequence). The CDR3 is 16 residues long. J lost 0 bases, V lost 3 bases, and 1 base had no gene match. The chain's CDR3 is CASSFGQGANTGELFF. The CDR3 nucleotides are TGTGCCAGCAGCTTCGGACAGGGGGCGAACACCGGGGAGCTGTTTTTT.

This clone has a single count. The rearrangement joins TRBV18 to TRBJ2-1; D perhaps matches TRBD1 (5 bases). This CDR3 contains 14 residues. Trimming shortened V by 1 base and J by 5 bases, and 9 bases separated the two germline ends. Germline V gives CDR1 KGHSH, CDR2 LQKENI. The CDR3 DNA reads TGTGCCAGCTCACCACTTGACAGTGACAATGAGCAGTTCTTC. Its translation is CASSPLDSDNEQFF. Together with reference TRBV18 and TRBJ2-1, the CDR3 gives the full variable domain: NAGVMQNPRHLVRRRGQEARLRCSPMKGHSHVYWYRQLPEEGLKFMVYLQKENIIDESGMPKERFSAEFPKEGPSILRIQQVVRGDSAAYFCASSPLDSDNEQFFGPGTRLTVL.

The CDR3 DNA reads TGTGCCAGCAGGGGACCCGGGACAGGGGTCCAGCCCCAGCATTTT. As protein: CASRGPGTGVQPQHF. The chain has TRBV2 and TRBJ1-5, with TRBD1 matching 10 bases. Germline trimming cut 6 bases from V and 7 bases from J; bases unmatched to any gene: 9. The CDR3 is made up of 15 amino acids. From germline, CDR1 is SNHLY and CDR2 FYNNEI.

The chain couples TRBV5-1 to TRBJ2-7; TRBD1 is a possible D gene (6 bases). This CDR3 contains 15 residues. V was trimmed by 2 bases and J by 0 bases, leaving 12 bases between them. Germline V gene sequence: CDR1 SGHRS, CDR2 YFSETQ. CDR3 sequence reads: CASSLDRTVSYEQYF. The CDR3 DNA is TGCGCCAGCAGCTTAGATAGGACAGTCTCCTACGAGCAGTACTTC.

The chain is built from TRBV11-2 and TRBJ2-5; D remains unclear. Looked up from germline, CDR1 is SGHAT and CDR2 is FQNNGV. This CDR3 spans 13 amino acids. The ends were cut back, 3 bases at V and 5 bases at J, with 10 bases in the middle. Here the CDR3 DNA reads TGTGCCAGCAGCTTGAATAGTATGGAGACCCAGTACTTC. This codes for CASSLNSMETQYF.

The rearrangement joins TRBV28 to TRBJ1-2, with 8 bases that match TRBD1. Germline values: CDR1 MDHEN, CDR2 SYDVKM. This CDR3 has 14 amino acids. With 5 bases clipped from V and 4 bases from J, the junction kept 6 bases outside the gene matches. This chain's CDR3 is CASSLDRVFYGYTF. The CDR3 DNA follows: TGTGCCAGCAGTCTGGACAGGGTGTTCTATGGCTACACCTTC.

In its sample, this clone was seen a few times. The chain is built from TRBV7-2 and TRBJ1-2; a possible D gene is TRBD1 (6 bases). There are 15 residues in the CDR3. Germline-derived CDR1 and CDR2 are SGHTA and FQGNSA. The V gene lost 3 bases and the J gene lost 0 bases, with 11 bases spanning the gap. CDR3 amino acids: CASSFARGANYGYTF. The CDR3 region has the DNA TGTGCCAGCAGCTTCGCCAGGGGAGCTAACTATGGCTACACCTTC.

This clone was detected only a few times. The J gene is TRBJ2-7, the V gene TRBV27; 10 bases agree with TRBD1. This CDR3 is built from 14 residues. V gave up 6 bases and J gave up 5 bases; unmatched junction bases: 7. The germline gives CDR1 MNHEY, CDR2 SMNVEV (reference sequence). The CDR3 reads CASRTGGVNNEQYF. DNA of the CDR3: TGTGCCAGCAGGACAGGGGGCGTGAATAACGAGCAGTACTTC.

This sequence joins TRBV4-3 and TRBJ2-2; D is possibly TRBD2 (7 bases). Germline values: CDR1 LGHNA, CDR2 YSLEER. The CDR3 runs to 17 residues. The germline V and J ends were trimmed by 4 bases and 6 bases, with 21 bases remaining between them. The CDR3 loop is CASSRSFGGGAAGELFF. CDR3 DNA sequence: TGCGCCAGCAGCCGGTCCTTTGGTGGGGGGGCGGCCGGGGAGCTGTTTTTT.

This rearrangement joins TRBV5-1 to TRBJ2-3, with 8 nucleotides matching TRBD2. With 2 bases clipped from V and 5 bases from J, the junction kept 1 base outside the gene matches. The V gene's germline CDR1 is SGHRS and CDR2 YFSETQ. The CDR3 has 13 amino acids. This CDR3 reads CASSLAGEDTQYF. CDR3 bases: TGCGCCAGCAGCTTAGCGGGGGAAGATACGCAGTATTTT.

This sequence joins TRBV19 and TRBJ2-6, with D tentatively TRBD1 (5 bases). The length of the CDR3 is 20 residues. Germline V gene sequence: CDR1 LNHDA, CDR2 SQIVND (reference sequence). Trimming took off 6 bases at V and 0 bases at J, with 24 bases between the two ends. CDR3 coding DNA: TGTGCCAGTAGCCAACAATTGGGGCTCCGGGCTGGCTCTGGGGCCAACGTCCTGACTTTC. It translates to CASSQQLGLRAGSGANVLTF.

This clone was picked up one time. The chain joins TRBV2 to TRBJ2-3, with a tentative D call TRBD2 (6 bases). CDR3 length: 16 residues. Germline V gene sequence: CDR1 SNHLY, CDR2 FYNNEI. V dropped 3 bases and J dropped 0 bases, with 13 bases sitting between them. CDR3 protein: CASSDGLAASTDTQYF. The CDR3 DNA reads TGTGCCAGCAGTGATGGGTTAGCGGCTAGCACAGATACGCAGTATTTT. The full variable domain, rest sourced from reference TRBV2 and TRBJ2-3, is EPEVTQTPSHQVTQMGQEVILRCVPISNHLYFYWYRQILGQKVEFLVSFYNNEISEKSEIFDDQFSVERPDGSNFTLKIRSTKLEDSAMYFCASSDGLAASTDTQYFGPGTRLTVL.